In its sample, the clone carrying this T cell receptor beta chain was seen many times. This sample was taken from a study of early T cells in non-severe SARS-CoV-2 infection. The CDR3 is made up of 14 amino acids. Per the germline V gene, CDR1 is KGHSH and CDR2 is LQKENI. Trimming took off 3 bases at V and 4 bases at J, with 12 bases between the two ends. MiXCR was run by TCRdb on the 5' RACE reads, yielding one entry per CDR3 protein. Of approximately 27,000 distinct CDR3 sequences listed, 5.1% are singletons. Sequenced input: whole blood. V gene TRBV18 combines with J gene TRBJ1-1, with D uncertain. The source is an adult who was a healthcare worker with PCR-confirmed SARS-CoV-2 infection or an uninfected control (not recorded which). The chain's CDR3 is CASSPGQWGTEAFF. The CDR3 bases are TGTGCCAGCTCACCTGGCCAATGGGGCACTGAAGCTTTCTTT.